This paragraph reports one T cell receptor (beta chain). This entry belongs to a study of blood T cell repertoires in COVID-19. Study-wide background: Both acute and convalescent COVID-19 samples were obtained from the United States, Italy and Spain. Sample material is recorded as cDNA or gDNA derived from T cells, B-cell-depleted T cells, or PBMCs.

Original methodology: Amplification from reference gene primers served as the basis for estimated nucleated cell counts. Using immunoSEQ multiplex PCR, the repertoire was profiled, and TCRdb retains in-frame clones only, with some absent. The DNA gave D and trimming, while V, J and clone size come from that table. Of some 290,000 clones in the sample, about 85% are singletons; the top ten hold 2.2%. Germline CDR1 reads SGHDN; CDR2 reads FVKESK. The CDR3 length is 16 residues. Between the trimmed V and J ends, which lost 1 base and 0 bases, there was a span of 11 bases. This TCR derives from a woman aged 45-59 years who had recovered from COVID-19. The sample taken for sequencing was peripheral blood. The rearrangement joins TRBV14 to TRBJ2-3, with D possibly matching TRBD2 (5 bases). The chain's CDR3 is CASSQGLRTSTDTQYF. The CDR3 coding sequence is TGTGCCAGCAGCCAAGGCTTACGGACTAGCACAGATACGCAGTATTTT.